This T cell receptor beta chain was sequenced for a study of PD-L1 blockade in urothelial cancer. The table came from immunoSEQ multiplex PCR; TCRdb's copy has only in-frame clones and leaves some out. The data contain some 52,000 clones, 75% of them singletons. Trimming pared 2 bases from V and 7 bases from J, leaving 9 bases between. Germline-derived CDR1 and CDR2 are LNHNV and YYDKDF (reference sequence). This CDR3 has 13 residues. Documented time point: pretreatment peripheral blood. The chain couples TRBV15 to TRBJ1-5; D might be TRBD1 (5 bases). The TCR was taken from a man in his 70s with urothelial cancer. This specimen was PBMCs, taken around atezolizumab (anti-PD-L1) treatment. The CDR3 DNA reads as TGTGCCACCAGCAGAACGAGACAGCAGCCCCAGCATTTT. Its protein product is CATSRTRQQPQHF.